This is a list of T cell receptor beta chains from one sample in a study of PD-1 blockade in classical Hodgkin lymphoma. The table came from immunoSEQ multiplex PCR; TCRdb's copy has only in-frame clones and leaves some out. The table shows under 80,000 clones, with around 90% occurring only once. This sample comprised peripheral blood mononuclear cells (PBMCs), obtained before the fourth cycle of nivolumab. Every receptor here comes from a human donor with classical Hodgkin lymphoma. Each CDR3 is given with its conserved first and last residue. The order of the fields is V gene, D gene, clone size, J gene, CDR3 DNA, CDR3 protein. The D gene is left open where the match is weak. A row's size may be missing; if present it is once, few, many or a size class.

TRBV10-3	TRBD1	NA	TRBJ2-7	TGTGCCATGGGATTGACAGGGGCCGAGGGTGAGCAGTACTTC	CAMGLTGAEGEQYF
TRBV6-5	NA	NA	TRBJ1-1	TGTGCCAGCAGGAGTGAGCGAGCAGGTCACGAAGCTTTCTTT	CASRSERAGHEAFF
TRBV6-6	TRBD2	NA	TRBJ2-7	TGTGCCAGCACCCGCCAAGCGGGGGGTGCATCCTACGAGCAGTACTTC	CASTRQAGGASYEQYF
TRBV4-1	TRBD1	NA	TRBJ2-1	TGCGCCAGCAGCCTCCCCAGGACAGGGGTCGGCTACAATGAGCAGTTCTTC	CASSLPRTGVGYNEQFF
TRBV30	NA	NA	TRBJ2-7	TGTGCCTGGACATTAGGAACCGGCTACGAGCAGTACTTC	CAWTLGTGYEQYF
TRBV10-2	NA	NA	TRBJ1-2	TGCGCCTCTTCCGCTGGAGCTAACTATGGCTACACCTTC	CASSAGANYGYTF
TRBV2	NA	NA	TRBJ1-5	TGTGCCAGCAGCCAGTATAGCAATCAGCCCCAGCATTTT	CASSQYSNQPQHF
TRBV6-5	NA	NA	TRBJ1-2	TGTGCCAGCAGTTACCAGAGAGAAAACTATGGCTACACCTTC	CASSYQRENYGYTF
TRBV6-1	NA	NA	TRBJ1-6	TGTGCCAGCATCCGGGACCGTGCCTATAATTCACCCCTCCACTTT	CASIRDRAYNSPLHF
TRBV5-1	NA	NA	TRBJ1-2	TGCGCCAGCAGCTTGGAGGTAGCTGGGGCCGGCTATGGCTACACCTTC	CASSLEVAGAGYGYTF
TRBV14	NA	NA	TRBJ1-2	TGTGCCAGCAGCCCCAGCGGCAGGGCGCACTATGGCTACACCTTC	CASSPSGRAHYGYTF
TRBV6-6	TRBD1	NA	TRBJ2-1	TGTGCCAGCAGTAACGCAGACAGGGGAAAGTACAATGAGCAGTTCTTC	CASSNADRGKYNEQFF
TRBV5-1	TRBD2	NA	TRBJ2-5	TGCGCCAGCAGCTTGGGATCCACTAGCGGGGGGACCGCCCAGTACTTC	CASSLGSTSGGTAQYF
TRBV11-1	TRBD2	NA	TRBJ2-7	TGTGCCAGCAGCCTACTCGCGGGGGGGGCGTACGAGCAGTACTTC	CASSLLAGGAYEQYF
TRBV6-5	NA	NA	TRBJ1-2	TGTGCCGCGTCTGCTTCCGATGCAGATGGATATGGCTACACCTTC	CAASASDADGYGYTF
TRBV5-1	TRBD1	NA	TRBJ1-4	TGCGCCAGCAGCCTACCGACAGGGGTTTCTAATGAAAAACTGTTTTTT	CASSLPTGVSNEKLFF
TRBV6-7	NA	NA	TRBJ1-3	TGTGCCAGCAGTTACCCCCGGGTATCTAACACCATATATTTT	CASSYPRVSNTIYF
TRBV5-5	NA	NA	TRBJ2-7	TGTGCCAGCAGTCCCGGGCCCACGTACGAGCAGTACTTC	CASSPGPTYEQYF
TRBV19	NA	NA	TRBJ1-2	TGTGCCAGTACCACTGGGAACGGCTACACCTTC	CASTTGNGYTF
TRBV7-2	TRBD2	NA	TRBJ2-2	TGTGCCAGCAGCTTAGGTAGCGGGGGGAACACCGGGGAGCTGTTTTTT	CASSLGSGGNTGELFF
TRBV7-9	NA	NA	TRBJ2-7	TGTGCCAGCAGCTTAGCGCGTGGGACACGACTTTACGAGCAGTACTTC	CASSLARGTRLYEQYF
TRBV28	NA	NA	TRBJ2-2	TGTGCCAGCAGTGAAGGAAGGGGGTCAAAGACCGGGGAGCTGTTTTTT	CASSEGRGSKTGELFF
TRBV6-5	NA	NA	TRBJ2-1	TGTGCCAGCAGTTACGCATTCGTTGGGAATGAGCAGTTCTTC	CASSYAFVGNEQFF
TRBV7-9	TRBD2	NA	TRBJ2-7	TGTGCCACCACGGGGGGGGGCCGGAGGTACTACGAGCAGTACTTC	CATTGGGRRYYEQYF
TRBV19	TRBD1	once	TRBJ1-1	TGTGCCAGTAGTGGACAGGGGTGGACTGAAGCTTTCTTT	CASSGQGWTEAFF
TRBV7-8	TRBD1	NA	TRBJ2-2	TGTGCCAGCAGTTGGGACAGAGTCACCGGAGAGCTGTTTTTT	CASSWDRVTGELFF
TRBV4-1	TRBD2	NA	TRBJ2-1	TGCGCCAGCGGAGCGGGGGACAATGAGCAGTTCTTC	CASGAGDNEQFF
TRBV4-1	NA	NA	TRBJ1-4	TGCGCCAGCAGCCAAGATCCAGAAGGGGAAAAACTGTTTTTT	CASSQDPEGEKLFF
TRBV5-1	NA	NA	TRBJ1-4	TGCGCCAGCAGCTTATTGACCCCAGGGGAGGAAAAACTGTTTTTT	CASSLLTPGEEKLFF
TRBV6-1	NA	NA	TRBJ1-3	TGTGCCAGCGCCCTACAGGGTAGAAACACCATATATTTT	CASALQGRNTIYF
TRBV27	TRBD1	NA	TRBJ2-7	TGTGCCAGCAGCCTACTGGGACAGAAATACGAGCAGTACTTC	CASSLLGQKYEQYF
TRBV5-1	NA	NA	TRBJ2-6	TGCGCCAGCAGCTCTTCAGGGGACGGGGCCAACGTCCTGACTTTC	CASSSSGDGANVLTF
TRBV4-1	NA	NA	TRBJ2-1	TGCGCCAGCAGCCAAGCCGCCAGCTCCTACAATGAGCAGTTCTTC	CASSQAASSYNEQFF
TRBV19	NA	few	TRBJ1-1	TGTGCCAGTAGTATCGTCAACGTGAACACTGAAGCTTTCTTT	CASSIVNVNTEAFF
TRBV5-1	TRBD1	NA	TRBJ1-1	TGCGCCAGCAGCTTGGTGGGGACAGGGAGGACTGAAGCTTTCTTT	CASSLVGTGRTEAFF
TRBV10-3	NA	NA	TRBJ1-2	TGTGCCATCAGTGAGGAAGGACCTGGCTACACCTTC	CAISEEGPGYTF
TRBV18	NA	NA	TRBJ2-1	TGTGCCAGCTCACCGGACGCCTACAATGAGCAGTTCTTC	CASSPDAYNEQFF
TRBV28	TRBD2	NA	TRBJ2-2	TGTGCCAGCAGGATCCCGGGACTAAGAACTAACGGGGAGCTGTTTTTT	CASRIPGLRTNGELFF
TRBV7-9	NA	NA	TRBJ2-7	TGTGCCAGCAGCTTTAGTGACAATACCTACGAGCAGTACTTC	CASSFSDNTYEQYF
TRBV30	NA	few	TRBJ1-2	TGTGCCTGGAGTAAGGGGCAGGACTATGGCTACACCTTC	CAWSKGQDYGYTF
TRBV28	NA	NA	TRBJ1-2	TGTGCCAGCGGGGACGGCAGAGGCTACACCTTC	CASGDGRGYTF
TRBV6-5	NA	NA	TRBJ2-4	TGTGCCAGCCGAGCTTTAGCCAAAAACATTCAGTACTTC	CASRALAKNIQYF
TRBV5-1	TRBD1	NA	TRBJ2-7	TGCGCCAGCAGCTTGGAGGACAGGGGGAACGAGCAGTACTTC	CASSLEDRGNEQYF
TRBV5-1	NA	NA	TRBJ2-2	TGCGCCGCGGCGCAGGACAGTCCGAACACCGGGGAGCTGTTTTTT	CAAAQDSPNTGELFF
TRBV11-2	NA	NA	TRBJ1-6	TGTGCCAGCAGCTTAGGCAGCTCCTATAATTCACCCCTCCACTTT	CASSLGSSYNSPLHF
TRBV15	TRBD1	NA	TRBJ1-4	TGTGCCACCAGCAGAGATCTGACAGGGGGTATGATGAATGAAAAACTGTTTTTT	CATSRDLTGGMMNEKLFF
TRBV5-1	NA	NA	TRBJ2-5	TGCGCCAGCAGCTTGAAGAGGGGAGGTGGAGGGACCCAGTACTTC	CASSLKRGGGGTQYF
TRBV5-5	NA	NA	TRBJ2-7	TGTGCCAGCAGCTTGGAGGACAGTAATTTCTACGAGCAGTACTTC	CASSLEDSNFYEQYF
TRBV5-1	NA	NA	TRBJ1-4	TGCGCCAGCAGCTTGTCCCGCCTCAGGGAAAAACTGTTTTTT	CASSLSRLREKLFF
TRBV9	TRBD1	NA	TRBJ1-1	TGTGCCAGCAGCGTAGGGCCCGGGACAGGGGACACTGAAGCTTTCTTT	CASSVGPGTGDTEAFF
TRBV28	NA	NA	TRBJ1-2	TGTGCCAGCAGACTTAACTATGGCTACACCTTC	CASRLNYGYTF
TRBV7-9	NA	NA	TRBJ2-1	TGTGCCAGCGGGGCCTCCTACAATGAGCAGTTCTTC	CASGASYNEQFF
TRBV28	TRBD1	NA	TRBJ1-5	TGTGCCAGCAGTTTATCGGGACAGGGTGTTATCGGCAATCAGCCCCAGCATTTT	CASSLSGQGVIGNQPQHF
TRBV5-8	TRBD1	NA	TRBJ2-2	TGTGCCAGCAGCTTCAGGGGGTCTACCGGGGAGCTGTTTTTT	CASSFRGSTGELFF
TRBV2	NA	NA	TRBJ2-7	TGTGCCAGCGTCGCAGCTCATTTCTTTATCAGCTCCTACGAGCAGTACTTC	CASVAAHFFISSYEQYF
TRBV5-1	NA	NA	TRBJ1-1	TGCGCCAGCAGCTTGGCTAGCAGGGAGACTGAAGCTTTCTTT	CASSLASRETEAFF
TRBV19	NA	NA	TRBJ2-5	TGTGCCAGTAGGCCGGCAGCTAAAGAGACCCAGTACTTC	CASRPAAKETQYF
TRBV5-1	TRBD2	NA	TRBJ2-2	TGCGCCAGCAGCCCCGGGACTAGCGGCGGCGGGGAGCTGTTTTTT	CASSPGTSGGGELFF
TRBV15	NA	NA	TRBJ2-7	TGTGCCACCAGCAGGTTCAGGGACTCCTACGAGCAGTACTTC	CATSRFRDSYEQYF
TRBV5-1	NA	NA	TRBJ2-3	TGCGCCAGCAGAGAACAGGGCCCCACAGATACGCAGTATTTT	CASREQGPTDTQYF